The sequence of this T cell receptor (beta chain) was determined in a study of cytomegalovirus exposure and HLA in healthy donors. About the research overall: Genotyping showed roughly 77% of roughly 390 donors falling in the Caucasian-associated ancestry cluster.

Primers: 60 Vbeta forward and 13 Jbeta reverse. Data came from immunoSEQ multiplex PCR; TCRdb stores just in-frame clones and leaves some out. The data contain fewer than 130,000 clones, around four fifths of them seen just once; the ten biggest clones take up 6.2%. As to this clone: Antigen unknown.

Germline values: CDR1 SGHRS, CDR2 YFSETQ. Trimming shortened V by 6 bases and J by 8 bases, and 18 bases separated the two germline ends. This CDR3 comprises 15 residues. Regarding the study as a whole: Specific recognition of CMV antigens was confirmed in vitro for a few chains (all CMV-associated).

Sequences were obtained from PBMCs. This receptor was obtained from a man aged 25-40 years in good health and CMV-seropositive. V gene TRBV5-1 combines with J gene TRBJ1-6; no reliable D call. The CDR3 reads CASTRLPREDSPLHF. As DNA, the CDR3 is TGCGCCAGCACCAGATTACCCCGGGAAGATTCACCCCTCCACTTT. The full variable domain, rest sourced from reference TRBV5-1 and TRBJ1-6, is KAGVTQTPRYLIKTRGQQVTLSCSPISGHRSVSWYQQTPGQGLQFLFEYFSETQRNKGNFPGRFSGRQFSNSRSEMNVSTLELGDSALYLCASTRLPREDSPLHFGNGTRLTVT.